The clone carrying this TCR beta chain has just a few counts. TCRdb's copy holds only in-frame clones and misses some; the assay was immunoSEQ multiplex PCR. Of fewer than 85,000 clones detected, roughly 78% appear once; the ten largest clones hold approximately 5%. The source of the sample is a study of OX40 agonist ivuxolimab in advanced cancers. Study overall: An agonistic human IgG2 monoclonal antibody against OX40 (CD134) was given. Three patients, one with hepatocellular carcinoma and two with cutaneous melanoma, achieved partial responses.

This CDR3 is 14 amino acids long. Germline V gene sequence: CDR1 SGHAT, CDR2 FQNNGV. V shed 5 bases and J shed 8 bases, with 15 bases lying between them. The specimen comprised CD4+ or CD8+ T cells sorted from blood, sampled in a trial of the OX40 agonist ivuxolimab. The clonotype comes from an adult with an advanced solid tumor such as melanoma, head and neck, liver or kidney cancer. The genes are TRBV11-2 and TRBJ1-4; D perhaps matches TRBD1 (5 bases). The CDR3 sequence: CASSRGVVREKLFF. CDR3 nucleotide sequence: TGTGCCAGCAGCAGAGGGGTCGTGAGAGAAAAACTGTTTTTT.